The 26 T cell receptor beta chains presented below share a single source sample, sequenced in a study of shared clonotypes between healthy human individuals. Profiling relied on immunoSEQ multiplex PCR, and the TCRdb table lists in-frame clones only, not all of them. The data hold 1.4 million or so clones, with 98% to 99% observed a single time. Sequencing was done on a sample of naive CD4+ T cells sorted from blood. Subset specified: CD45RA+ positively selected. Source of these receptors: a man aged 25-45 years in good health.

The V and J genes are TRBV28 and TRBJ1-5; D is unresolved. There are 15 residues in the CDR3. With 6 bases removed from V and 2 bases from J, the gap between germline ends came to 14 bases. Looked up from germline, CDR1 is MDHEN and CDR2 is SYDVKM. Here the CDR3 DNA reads TGTGCCAGCAGCCGACCTCGGGGTGGCAATCAGCCCCAGCATTTT. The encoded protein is CASSRPRGGNQPQHF.

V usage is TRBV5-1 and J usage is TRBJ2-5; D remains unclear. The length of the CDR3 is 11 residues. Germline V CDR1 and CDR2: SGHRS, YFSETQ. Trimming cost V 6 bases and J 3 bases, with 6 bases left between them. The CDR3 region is CASMLEETQYF. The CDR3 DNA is TGCGCCAGCATGTTAGAAGAGACCCAGTACTTC.

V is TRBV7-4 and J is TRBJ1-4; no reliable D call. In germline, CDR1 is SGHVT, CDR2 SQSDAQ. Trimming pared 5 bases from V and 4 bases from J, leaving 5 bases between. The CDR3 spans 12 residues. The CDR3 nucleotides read TGTGCCAGCAGCCTTTATAATGAAAAACTGTTTTTT. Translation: CASSLYNEKLFF.

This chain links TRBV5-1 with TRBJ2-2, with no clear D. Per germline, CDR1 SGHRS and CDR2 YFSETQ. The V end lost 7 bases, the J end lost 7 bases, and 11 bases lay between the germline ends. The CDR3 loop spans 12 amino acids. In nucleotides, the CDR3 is TGCGCCAGCCTCGACATGAACGGGGAGCTGTTTTTT. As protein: CASLDMNGELFF.

The CDR3 spells CASNPTGGASDETQYF. CDR3 bases: TGTGCCAGCAACCCGACAGGGGGTGCTTCTGATGAGACCCAGTACTTC. This sequence joins TRBV7-2 and TRBJ2-5; 9 bases match TRBD1. The CDR3 is made up of 16 amino acids. V was pared by 7 bases and J by 5 bases, with 14 bases of the junction left unmatched. Germline-derived CDR1 and CDR2 are SGHTA and FQGNSA.

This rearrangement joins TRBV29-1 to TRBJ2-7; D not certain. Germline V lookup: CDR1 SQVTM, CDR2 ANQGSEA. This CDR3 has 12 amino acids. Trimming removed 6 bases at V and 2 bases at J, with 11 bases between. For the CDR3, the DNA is TGCAGCGTGAGTGGCGGAACCTACGAGCAGTACTTC. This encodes CSVSGGTYEQYF.

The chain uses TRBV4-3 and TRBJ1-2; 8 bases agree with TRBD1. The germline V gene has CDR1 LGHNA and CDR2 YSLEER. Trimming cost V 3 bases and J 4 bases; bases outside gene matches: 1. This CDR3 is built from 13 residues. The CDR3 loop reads CASSHTGGYGYTF. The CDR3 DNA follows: TGCGCCAGCAGCCATACAGGGGGCTATGGCTACACCTTC.

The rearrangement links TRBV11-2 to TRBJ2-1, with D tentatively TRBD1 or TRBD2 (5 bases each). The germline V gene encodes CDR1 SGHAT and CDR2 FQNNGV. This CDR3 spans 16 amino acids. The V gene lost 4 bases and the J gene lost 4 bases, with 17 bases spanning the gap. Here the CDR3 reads CASSSNRGRRYNEQFF. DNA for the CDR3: TGTGCCAGCAGCTCCAACCGGGGCCGCCGGTACAATGAGCAGTTCTTC.

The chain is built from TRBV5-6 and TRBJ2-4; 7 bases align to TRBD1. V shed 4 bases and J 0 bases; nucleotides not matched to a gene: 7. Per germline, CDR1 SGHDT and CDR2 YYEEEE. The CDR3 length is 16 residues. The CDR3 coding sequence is TGTGCCAGCAGCCCCGGGACAGTACTAGCCAAAAACATTCAGTACTTC. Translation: CASSPGTVLAKNIQYF. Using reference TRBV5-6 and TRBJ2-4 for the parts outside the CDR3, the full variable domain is DAGVTQSPTHLIKTRGQQVTLRCSPKSGHDTVSWYQQALGQGPQFIFQYYEEEERQRGNFPDRFSGHQFPNYSSELNVNALLLGDSALYLCASSPGTVLAKNIQYFGAGTRLSVL.

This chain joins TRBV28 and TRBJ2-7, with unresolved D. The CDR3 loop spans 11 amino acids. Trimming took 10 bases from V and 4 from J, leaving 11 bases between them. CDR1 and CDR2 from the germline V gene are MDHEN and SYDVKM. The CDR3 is CATGPTYEQYF. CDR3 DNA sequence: TGTGCCACCGGTCCCACGTACGAGCAGTACTTC. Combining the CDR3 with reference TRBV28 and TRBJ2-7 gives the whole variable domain DVKVTQSSRYLVKRTGEKVFLECVQDMDHENMFWYRQDPGLGLRLIYFSYDVKMKEKGDIPEGYSVSREKKERFSLILESASTNQTSMYLCATGPTYEQYFGPGTRLTVT.

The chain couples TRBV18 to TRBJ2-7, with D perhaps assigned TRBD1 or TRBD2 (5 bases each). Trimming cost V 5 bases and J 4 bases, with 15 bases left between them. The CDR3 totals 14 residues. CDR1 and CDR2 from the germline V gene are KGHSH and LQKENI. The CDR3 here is CASSGLGQGYEQYF. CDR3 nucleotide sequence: TGTGCCAGCTCAGGACTGGGGCAAGGATACGAGCAGTACTTC.

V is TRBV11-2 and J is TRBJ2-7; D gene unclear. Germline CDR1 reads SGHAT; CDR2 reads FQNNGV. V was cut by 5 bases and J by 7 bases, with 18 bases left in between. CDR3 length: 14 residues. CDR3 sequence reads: CASSQLQGAWEQYF. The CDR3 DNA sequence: TGTGCCAGCAGCCAGCTGCAAGGTGCCTGGGAGCAGTACTTC.

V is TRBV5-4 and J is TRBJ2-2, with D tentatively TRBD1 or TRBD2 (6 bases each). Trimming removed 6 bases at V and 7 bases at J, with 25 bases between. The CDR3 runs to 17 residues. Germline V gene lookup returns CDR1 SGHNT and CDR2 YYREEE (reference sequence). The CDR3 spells CASTPELYGGAYGELFF. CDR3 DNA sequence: TGTGCCAGCACCCCCGAACTCTACGGGGGCGCCTACGGGGAGCTGTTTTTT.

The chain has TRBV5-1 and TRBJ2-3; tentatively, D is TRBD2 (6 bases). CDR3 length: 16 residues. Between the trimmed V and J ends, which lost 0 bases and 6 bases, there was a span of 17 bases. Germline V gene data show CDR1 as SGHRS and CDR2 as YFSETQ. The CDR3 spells CASSLAPSARYDTQYF. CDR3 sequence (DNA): TGCGCCAGCAGCTTGGCGCCTAGCGCGAGATACGATACGCAGTATTTT.

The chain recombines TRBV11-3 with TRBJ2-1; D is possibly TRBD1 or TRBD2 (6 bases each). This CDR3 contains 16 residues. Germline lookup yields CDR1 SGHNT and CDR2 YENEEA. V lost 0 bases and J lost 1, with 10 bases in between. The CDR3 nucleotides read TGTGCCAGCAGCTTAGATGGGGGGCCTTCCTACAATGAGCAGTTCTTC. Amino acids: CASSLDGGPSYNEQFF.

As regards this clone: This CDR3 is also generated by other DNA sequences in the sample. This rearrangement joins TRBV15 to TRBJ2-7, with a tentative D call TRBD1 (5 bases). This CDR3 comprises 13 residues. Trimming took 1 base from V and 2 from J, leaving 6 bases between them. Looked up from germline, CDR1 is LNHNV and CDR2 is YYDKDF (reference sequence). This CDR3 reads CATSRGQTYEQYF. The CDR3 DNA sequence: TGTGCCACCAGCAGAGGACAGACCTACGAGCAGTACTTC.

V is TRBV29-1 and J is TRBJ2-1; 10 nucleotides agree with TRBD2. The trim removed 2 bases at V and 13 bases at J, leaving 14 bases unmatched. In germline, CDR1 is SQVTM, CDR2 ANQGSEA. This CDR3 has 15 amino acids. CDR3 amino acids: CSVESQPGLARPQFF. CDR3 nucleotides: TGCAGCGTTGAATCCCAGCCGGGACTAGCGCGACCACAGTTCTTC.

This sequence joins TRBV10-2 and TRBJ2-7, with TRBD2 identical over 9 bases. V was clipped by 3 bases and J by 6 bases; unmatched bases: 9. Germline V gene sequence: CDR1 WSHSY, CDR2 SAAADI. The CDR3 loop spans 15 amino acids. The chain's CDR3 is CASSELAGAGGEQYF. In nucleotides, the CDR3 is TGCGCCAGCAGTGAATTAGCGGGAGCTGGGGGCGAGCAGTACTTC.

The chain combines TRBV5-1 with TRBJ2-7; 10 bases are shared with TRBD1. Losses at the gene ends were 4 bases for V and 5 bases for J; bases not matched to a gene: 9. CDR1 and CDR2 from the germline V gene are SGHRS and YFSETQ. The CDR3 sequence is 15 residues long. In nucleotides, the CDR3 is TGCGCCAGCAGCGCCTCCGGGACAGGGGTCAACGAGCAGTACTTC. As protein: CASSASGTGVNEQYF.

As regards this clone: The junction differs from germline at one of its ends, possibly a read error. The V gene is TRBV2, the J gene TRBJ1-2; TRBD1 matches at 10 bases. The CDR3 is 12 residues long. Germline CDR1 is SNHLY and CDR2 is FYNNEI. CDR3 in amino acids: CLSGQGGYGYTF. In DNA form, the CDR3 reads TGCCTCTCAGGACAGGGGGGGTATGGCTACACCTTC. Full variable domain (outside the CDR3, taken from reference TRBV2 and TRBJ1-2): EPEVTQTPSHQVTQMGQEVILRCVPISNHLYFYWYRQILGQKVEFLVSFYNNEISEKSEIFDDQFSVERPDGSNFTLKIRSTKLEDSAMYFCLSGQGGYGYTFGSGTRLTVV.

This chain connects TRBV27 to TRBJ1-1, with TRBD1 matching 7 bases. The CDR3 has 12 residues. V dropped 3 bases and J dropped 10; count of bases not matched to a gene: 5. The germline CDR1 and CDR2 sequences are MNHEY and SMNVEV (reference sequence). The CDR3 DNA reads TGTGCCAGCAGTTTCCAAGGGGGCGTAGCTTTCTTT. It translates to CASSFQGGVAFF.

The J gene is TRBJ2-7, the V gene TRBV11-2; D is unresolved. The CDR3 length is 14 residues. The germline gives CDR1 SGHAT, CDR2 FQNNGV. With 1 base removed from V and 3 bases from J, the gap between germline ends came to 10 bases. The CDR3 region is CASSLVRWGYEQYF. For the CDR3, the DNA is TGTGCCAGCAGCTTAGTACGATGGGGCTACGAGCAGTACTTC.

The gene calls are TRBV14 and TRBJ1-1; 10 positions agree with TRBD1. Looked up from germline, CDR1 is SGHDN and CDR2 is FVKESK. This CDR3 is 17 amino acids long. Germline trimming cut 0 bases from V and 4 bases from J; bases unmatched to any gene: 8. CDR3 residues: CASSQDFPGQGSTEAFF. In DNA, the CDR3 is TGTGCCAGCAGCCAAGATTTCCCGGGACAGGGGTCCACTGAAGCTTTCTTT.

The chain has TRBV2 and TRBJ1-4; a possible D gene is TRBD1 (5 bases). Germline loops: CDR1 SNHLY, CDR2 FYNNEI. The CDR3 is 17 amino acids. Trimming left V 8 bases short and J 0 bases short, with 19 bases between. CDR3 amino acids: CASGPSSGRATNEKLFF. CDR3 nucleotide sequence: TGTGCCAGCGGCCCCAGTTCAGGGAGGGCAACTAATGAAAAACTGTTTTTT. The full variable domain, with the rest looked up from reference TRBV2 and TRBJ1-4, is EPEVTQTPSHQVTQMGQEVILRCVPISNHLYFYWYRQILGQKVEFLVSFYNNEISEKSEIFDDQFSVERPDGSNFTLKIRSTKLEDSAMYFCASGPSSGRATNEKLFFGSGTQLSVL.

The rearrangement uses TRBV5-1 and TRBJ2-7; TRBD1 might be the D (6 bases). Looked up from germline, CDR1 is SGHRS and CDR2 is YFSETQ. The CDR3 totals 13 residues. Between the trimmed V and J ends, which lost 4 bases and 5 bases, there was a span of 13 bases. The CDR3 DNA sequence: TGCGCCAGCAGCCTACAGGGCACCCACGAGCAGTACTTC. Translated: CASSLQGTHEQYF.

This chain's CDR3 is CASSFSAGTGMNEQYF. The CDR3 DNA follows: TGTGCCAGCAGTTTTTCTGCCGGGACAGGGATGAACGAGCAGTACTTC. V usage is TRBV27 and J usage is TRBJ2-7; 9 bases are a match to TRBD1. With 3 bases clipped from V and 5 bases from J, the junction kept 11 bases outside the gene matches. There are 16 residues in the CDR3. Germline-derived CDR1 and CDR2 are MNHEY and SMNVEV (reference sequence).